The rows below give T cell receptor beta chains drawn from one sample of a study of T cell responses to AZD1222 COVID-19 vaccine. The repertoire was sequenced with immunoSEQ multiplex PCR; TCRdb's copy has only in-frame clones and lacks some. Here the sample spans tens of thousands of clones, over 70% being singletons. The starting material was peripheral blood, obtained on day 0 of AZD1222 vaccination. Receptors originate from an adult in good health. Each CDR3 is given with its conserved first and last residue. Fields, in order: D gene, J gene, V gene, CDR3 length, clone size, CDR3 protein, CDR3 DNA. A D gene is named only where the DNA matches it firmly. Clone size appears in some rows only: once, few, many, or a class for an expanded clone.

-	TRBJ2-1	TRBV27	13	-	CASREWSDNEQFF	TGTGCCAGCAGGGAATGGAGTGACAATGAGCAGTTCTTC
-	TRBJ1-5	TRBV11-3	13	once	CASSSSSQGPQHF	TGTGCCAGCAGCTCTTCCTCACAGGGACCCCAGCATTTT
TRBD1	TRBJ2-5	TRBV9	14	-	CASSVTGGRETQYF	TGTGCCAGCAGCGTTACAGGGGGCCGAGAGACCCAGTACTTC
-	TRBJ2-7	TRBV7-2	15	once	CASSTSSGVAFEQYF	TGTGCCAGCAGCACATCTTCAGGAGTAGCGTTCGAGCAGTACTTC
-	TRBJ1-1	TRBV6-5	14	-	CASSLGRGSTEAFF	TGTGCCAGCAGTCTGGGACGGGGAAGCACTGAAGCTTTCTTT
-	TRBJ1-1	TRBV3-1/TRBV3-2	14	-	CASSQEPENTEAFF	TGTGCCAGCAGCCAAGAGCCGGAGAACACTGAAGCTTTCTTT
TRBD1	TRBJ2-7	TRBV19	16	-	CASSTLWGTGSYEQYF	TGTGCCAGTAGTACACTTTGGGGGACAGGATCCTACGAGCAGTACTTC
TRBD2	TRBJ2-7	TRBV5-1	17	-	CASSWALTSGGASEQYF	TGCGCCAGCAGCTGGGCGTTAACTAGCGGGGGGGCATCCGAGCAGTACTTC
-	TRBJ1-6	TRBV5-1	13	-	CASSPSVGSPLHF	TGCGCCAGCAGCCCTAGTGTGGGATCACCCCTCCACTTT
-	TRBJ1-1	TRBV18	14	-	CASSPGLRNTEAFF	TGTGCCAGCTCACCGGGGCTGAGGAACACTGAAGCTTTCTTT
TRBD1	TRBJ1-6	TRBV2	17	-	CASSYTAGTGGDSPLHF	TGTGCCAGCAGTTATACTGCCGGGACAGGGGGCGATTCACCCCTCCACTTT
TRBD1	TRBJ2-1	TRBV5-5	14	-	CASTLGQLYGEQFF	TGTGCCAGCACCCTGGGACAGCTATACGGTGAGCAGTTCTTC
-	TRBJ2-3	TRBV29-1	13	-	CSLVGGATDTQYF	TGCAGCCTGGTTGGGGGCGCAACAGATACGCAGTATTTT
-	TRBJ1-5	TRBV6-5	15	-	CASRMDGDSNQPQHF	TGTGCCAGCAGGATGGACGGAGATAGCAATCAGCCCCAGCATTTT
-	TRBJ2-3	TRBV5-1	15	few	CASSLGQSSTDTQYF	TGCGCCAGCAGCTTGGGACAGTCCAGCACAGATACGCAGTATTTT
-	TRBJ1-3	TRBV28	13	-	CASSFTTGYTIYF	TGTGCCAGCAGTTTCACCACTGGATACACCATATATTTT
-	TRBJ1-3	TRBV11-3	16	-	CASSPFRAASGNTIYF	TGTGCCAGCAGCCCCTTCAGGGCGGCGTCTGGAAACACCATATATTTT
-	TRBJ2-7	TRBV28	15	-	CASSLGTGTPYEQYF	TGTGCCAGCAGTTTAGGTACAGGGACCCCCTACGAGCAGTACTTC
TRBD1	TRBJ2-7	TRBV5-6	14	-	CASTRGGQGYEQYF	TGTGCCAGCACCCGAGGGGGACAGGGTTACGAGCAGTACTTC
-	TRBJ1-5	TRBV19	13	-	CASRADKNQPQHF	TGTGCCAGTAGAGCGGATAAAAATCAGCCCCAGCATTTT
-	TRBJ1-2	TRBV12-3/TRBV12-4	12	once	CASSLHNYGYTF	TGTGCCAGCAGCCTTCATAACTATGGCTACACCTTC
TRBD1	TRBJ1-6	TRBV6-5	15	-	CASSFRGPYNSPLHF	TGTGCCAGCAGTTTCAGGGGGCCCTATAATTCACCCCTCCACTTT
-	TRBJ2-3	TRBV27	16	-	CASSSYGVGYADTQYF	TGTGCCAGCAGTTCCTACGGTGTTGGTTATGCAGATACGCAGTATTTT
TRBD1	TRBJ2-1	TRBV5-8	15	-	CASSLGDRGTNEQFF	TGTGCCAGCAGCTTGGGGGACAGGGGGACCAATGAGCAGTTCTTC
TRBD2	TRBJ2-5	TRBV4-3	16	-	CASSQDVGGVGKTQYF	TGCGCCAGCAGCCAAGATGTCGGGGGGGTAGGGAAGACCCAGTACTTC
-	TRBJ1-5	TRBV10-2	15	-	CASSDPAGGNQPQHF	TGCGCCAGCAGTGACCCCGCAGGGGGCAATCAGCCCCAGCATTTT
TRBD1	TRBJ1-3	TRBV30	15	-	CAWSLNRGSGNTIYF	TGTGCCTGGAGTCTTAACAGGGGCTCTGGAAACACCATATATTTT
-	TRBJ1-2	TRBV6-2/TRBV6-3	14	once	CASSDGGSDYGYTF	TGTGCCAGCAGTGACGGGGGTTCGGACTATGGCTACACCTTC
TRBD2	TRBJ2-5	TRBV7-2	14	once	CASSSGTSGGTQYF	TGTGCCAGCAGCTCCGGGACTAGCGGGGGAACCCAGTACTTC